This T cell receptor beta chain appears in the sequencing data of a study of cytomegalovirus exposure and HLA in healthy donors (dated by TCRdb to the late 2010s). Describing the broader study: In an earlier analysis of 450 to 750 of the donors, about 270 Gb of sequence data and some 120 million unique TCR beta sequences from 180 million or so T cells were reported. An early release covering about 600 HLA-typed donors comprised roughly 300 gigabases of sequencing data and some 79 million unique TCR sequences. The genetic ancestry cluster associated with self-reported Caucasian donors included about 81% of the 300 to 400 genotyped donors. The aim of the study was to test whether cataloging public T cell receptors could identify signatures of past pathogen exposure. The T cell repertoires of 550 to 850 subjects were profiled by immunosequencing and related to cytomegalovirus serostatus. A separate validation cohort of 100 to 150 different subjects was used in addition to the roughly 670-subject first cohort. High-throughput TCR immunosequencing, statistical association of individual TCRs with disease status, and machine learning were combined to predict cytomegalovirus infection status. A later analysis re-examined previously published TCR beta repertoires from more than 550 donors and added high-resolution HLA genotyping to investigate patterns of TCR occurrence. In the later analysis, no new phenotypic data were used to find candidate immune exposures; instead, reliance was placed on TCR beta sequences and their occurrence across donors. In an earlier analysis of a few hundred of the donors, high-throughput TCR beta sequencing was used to judge whether each TCR beta V gene segment behaved as functional or pseudogenic. Donor age, sex, ethnicity and CMV serostatus were compiled together with the repertoire data. Genome-wide SNP genotypes for about 55% of the roughly 670 donors were used in a later genetic analysis, which treated that subset as a discovery cohort. Every repertoire in the discovery cohort had been generated on one and the same sequencing platform. Class I and class II HLA loci were covered by the typing at four-digit resolution. The number of typed donors differed by locus: about 629-630 for A, B, C, DRB1 and DQB1; 500 to 550 for DQA1; approximately 600 for DPA1; and some 450 for DPB1. Four to six DR-DQ haplotypes were handled as single units for association and clustering, since linkage in the cohort was strong. Across approximately 400 genotyped donors of the cohort, an average of roughly 250,000 unique TCR beta nucleotide sequences per donor were sequenced, and roughly 20% of those sequences were non-productive. The research as a whole found: According to a later analysis, parvovirus B19, influenza, CMV and Epstein-Barr virus appeared linked to several top co-occurrence clusters. Three of the identified cytomegalovirus-associated TCR beta chains were confirmed in vitro to be specific for cytomegalovirus antigens. A further reported finding was that TCR beta sequences accurately predicted the HLA-A and HLA-B alleles for most subjects in the first cohort. Because counts were too low, fewer than 20 rarely observed V segments, including chromosome 9 orphons, were excluded from the earlier analysis of under 650 of the donors. The only immune exposure information available for the cohort was CMV serostatus. In this cohort, only TCR beta chains were sequenced, and detectable features were limited by the absence of alpha or paired-chain data. In a later analysis, most CMV-associated TCR beta chains were found to appear HLA-restricted, with HLA associations seemingly driven largely by CMV exposure. Across donors, most TCR sequences were observed very rarely, whereas some public TCRs were present in many individuals. In a later genetic analysis, a missense DCLRE1C variant was associated with V-gene and J-gene trimming of TCR beta chains, and the association was replicated in an independent cohort. In a later analysis, HLA-associated TCR beta chains showed more clonal expansion and lower generation probabilities than non-associated chains that were equally common. Correlated functional status among segregating V segments might reflect linkage disequilibrium, but an unknown experimental factor could not be ruled out. Compared with the approximately 700-donor mean, donors in an Asian-associated ancestry cluster had fewer N-insertions in productive TCRs, according to a later genetic analysis. HLA typing was unavailable for some donors at each locus, so association tests used only the typed subset. Presence/absence analyses assumed roughly uniform sequencing depth across donors, an assumption that may not hold. The sequencing pipeline was judged likely to have produced a cluster of highly shared sequence variants as a technical artifact. In an earlier analysis of a few hundred of the donors, most TCR beta V segments were observed in productive rearrangements about 87% or about 30% of the time, broadly matching IMGT annotations. The study listed approximately 150 TCR beta chains as associated with cytomegalovirus. The classifier was reported to diagnose cytomegalovirus status with high specificity and sensitivity in both the original and validation cohorts. Assigning TCR associations to individual alleles was difficult when HLA alleles, especially DR and DQ, strongly co-occurred. At a false discovery rate of 0.05, a later analysis linked roughly 17,000 TCR beta sequences to specific HLA alleles. Because the 87-base-pair reads could not distinguish some IMGT-functional V segments, including TRBV6-2 and TRBV6-3, those segments were excluded. In a later analysis, the rate of TCR association differed among HLA loci, with DRB1 alleles having the most associated TCRs and HLA-C alleles having the fewest. According to the authors, the approach could potentially be generalized to other disease states and immunological phenotypes.

The library was generated by the immunoSEQ multiplex PCR assay. The multiplex PCR relied on a mix of 60 forward primers for TCR Vbeta segments and 13 reverse primers for TCR Jbeta segments. The CDR3 region of rearranged TCR beta genes was amplified from genomic DNA with a multiplex PCR assay. The amplified TCR beta libraries were sequenced on the Illumina HiSeq System as 87-base-pair reads. Regarding the original processing steps: Across the 670 or so repertoires, a later analysis counted roughly 77 million unique TCR beta chains, 9 million to 14 million of which were shared by at least two donors. Raw reads were error-corrected and collapsed into unique sequences by a nearest-neighbor algorithm in which closely related sequences were merged to remove PCR and sequencing errors. To assign V, D and J gene segments, CDR3 sequences were aligned to IMGT reference sequences. For a sequence to be retained, a match of at least six nucleotides to both a V gene segment and a J gene segment was required. Rearrangements were called productive when the CDR3 lacked stop codons and stayed in frame with V and J; all others were non-productive. Following IMGT convention, CDR3 was defined as the stretch from the second conserved V-encoded cysteine to the conserved J-encoded phenylalanine. The earlier analysis of fewer than 750 of the donors excluded sequences that lacked an unambiguous match to a single V gene segment. An earlier analysis of 550 to 650 of the donors classified V segments as functional when productive rearrangements were above 56.7% and as segregating when the standard deviation between donors was above 5%. To diagnose cytomegalovirus status from the catalog of TCR beta chain sequences, a statistical classification framework was built. In a later analysis, TCR nucleotide sequences were compared against IMGT/GENE-DB human TR gene sequences so that V and J genes could be assigned. The TCRdist pipeline was used in a later analysis to assign CDR3 sequences and most-parsimonious VDJ recombination scenarios. In a later analysis, each TCR beta chain was defined by its CDR3 amino acid sequence together with its V-gene family, and reads without a unique V-gene family were excluded. In a later analysis, 550 to 650 highly shared, low-generation-probability nucleotide sequences were removed to address suspected cross-contamination and a sequencing artifact. In a later analysis, a clonal expansion index was calculated for each public chain from normalized within-repertoire ranks of inferred template counts. In a later analysis, generation probabilities were computed using a VDJ recombination model fitted to out-of-frame rearrangements, and the results were checked against IGoR. A later analysis scored TCR-TCR, TCR-HLA and TCR-CMV co-occurrence with hypergeometric tests, applying a repertoire-size bias correction to TCR pairs. To estimate false discovery rates, a later analysis permuted the HLA or CMV assignments 20 times. A later analysis grouped co-occurring TCRs with DBSCAN, adding TCRdist sequence similarity when clustering within HLA-allele-positive subsets. Repertoires with fewer than 30,000 or more than 120,000 public chains, plus five repertoires with anomalous nucleotide sharing, were excluded from co-occurrence clustering. TCRdb stores this immuneACCESS table with in-frame sequences only. Part of the clones is absent; in the studies checked, under half of the shortfall reflects unresolved V genes, and no reason is known for the rest. V and J calls and clone size follow that table, whereas D and trimming were derived from the DNA. This sample lists 85,000 to 130,000 clones; around three quarters were detected once. Approximately 5% of the sample comes from the top ten.

Notes on this clone: No cognate antigen has been identified for it. Base qualities are missing; no much larger clone stands one base away.

From the germline V gene (reference sequence), CDR1 is PRHDT and CDR2 is FYEKMQ. At the junction V is shortened by 0 bases and J by 2 bases, with 6 bases in between. The CDR3 covers 14 residues, taking in both the cysteine and the phenylalanine. The DNA shown is the 42-base CDR3, in frame from base 1. In total, 630 or so healthy bone marrow donors made up the cohort. All cohort members were sampled while nominally healthy, although unrecorded immune exposures were likely present. The donor tested CMV seropositive, placing the donor among the approximately 310 seropositive members of the cohort. Every donor gave a peripheral blood sample, and the peripheral blood mononuclear cells from that sample were used for TCR beta sequencing. Genomic DNA was extracted from the blood cell samples with the Qiagen DNeasy Blood Extraction Kit.

This clonotype was obtained from a woman under 30 in good health and CMV-seropositive. This receptor chain uses TRBV13 and TRBJ2-3; possibly the D gene is TRBD1, per 5 matching bases. Sequenced: PBMCs. The CDR3 has the sequence CASSLGDTTDTQYF. The nucleotide sequence reads as follows: TGTGCCAGCAGCTTAGGGGACACCACAGATACGCAGTATTTT.